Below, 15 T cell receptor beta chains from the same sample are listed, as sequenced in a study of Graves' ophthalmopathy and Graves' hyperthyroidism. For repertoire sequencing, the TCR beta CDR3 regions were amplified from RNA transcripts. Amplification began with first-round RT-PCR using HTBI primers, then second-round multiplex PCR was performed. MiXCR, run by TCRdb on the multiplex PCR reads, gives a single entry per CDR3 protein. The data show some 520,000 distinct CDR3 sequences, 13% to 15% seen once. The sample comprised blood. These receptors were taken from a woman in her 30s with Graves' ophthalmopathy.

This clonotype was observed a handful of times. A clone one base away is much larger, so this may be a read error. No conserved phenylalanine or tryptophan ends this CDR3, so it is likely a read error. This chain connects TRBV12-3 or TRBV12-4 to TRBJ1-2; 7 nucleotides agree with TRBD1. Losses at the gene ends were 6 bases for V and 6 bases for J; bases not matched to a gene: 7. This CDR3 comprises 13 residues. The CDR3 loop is CASRGTGVDGYTL. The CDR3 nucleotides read TGTGCCAGCAGGGGAACAGGGGTGGATGGCTACACCTTG.

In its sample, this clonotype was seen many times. The CDR3 nucleotides are TGTGCCAGCAGTGAATACCGGGCCCCATTGTATCAGCCCCAGCATTTT. Encoded protein: CASSEYRAPLYQPQHF. The chain carries TRBV2 and TRBJ1-5; D not resolved. V lost 2 bases and J lost 5, with 16 bases in between. Germline V CDR1 and CDR2: SNHLY, FYNNEI. CDR3 length equals 16 residues.

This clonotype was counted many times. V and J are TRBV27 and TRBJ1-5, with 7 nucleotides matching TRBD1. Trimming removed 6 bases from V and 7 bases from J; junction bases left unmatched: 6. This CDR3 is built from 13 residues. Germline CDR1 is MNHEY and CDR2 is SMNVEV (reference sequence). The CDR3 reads CASSRGRGQPQHF. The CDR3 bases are TGTGCCAGCAGCAGGGGGAGAGGCCAGCCCCAGCATTTT.

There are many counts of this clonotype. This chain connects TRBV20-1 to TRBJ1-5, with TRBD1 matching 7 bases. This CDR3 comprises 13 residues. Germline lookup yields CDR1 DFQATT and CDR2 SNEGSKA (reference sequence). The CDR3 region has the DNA TGCAGCAGACAGGGTTTGGGCAATCAGCCCCAGCATTTT. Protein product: CSRQGLGNQPQHF.

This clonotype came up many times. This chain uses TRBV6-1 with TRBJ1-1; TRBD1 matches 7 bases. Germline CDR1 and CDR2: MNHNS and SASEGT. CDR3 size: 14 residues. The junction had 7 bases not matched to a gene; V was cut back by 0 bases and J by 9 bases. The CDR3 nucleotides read TGTGCCAGCAGTGAAGCGGGAGGGGGCATCAAAGCTTTCTTT. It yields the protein CASSEAGGGIKAFF.

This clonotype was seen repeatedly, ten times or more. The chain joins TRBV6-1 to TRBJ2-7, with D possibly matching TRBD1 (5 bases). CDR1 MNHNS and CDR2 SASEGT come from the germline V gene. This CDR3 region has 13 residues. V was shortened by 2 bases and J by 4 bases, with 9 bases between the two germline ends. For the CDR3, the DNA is TGTGCCAGCAGTGAACGCCAGGGATACGAGCAGTACTTC. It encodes CASSERQGYEQYF.

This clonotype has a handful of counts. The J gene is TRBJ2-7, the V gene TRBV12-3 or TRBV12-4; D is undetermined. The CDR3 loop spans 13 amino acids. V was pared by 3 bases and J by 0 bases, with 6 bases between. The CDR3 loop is CASSLVYSYEQYF. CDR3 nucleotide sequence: TGTGCCAGCAGTTTGGTGTACTCCTACGAGCAGTACTTC.

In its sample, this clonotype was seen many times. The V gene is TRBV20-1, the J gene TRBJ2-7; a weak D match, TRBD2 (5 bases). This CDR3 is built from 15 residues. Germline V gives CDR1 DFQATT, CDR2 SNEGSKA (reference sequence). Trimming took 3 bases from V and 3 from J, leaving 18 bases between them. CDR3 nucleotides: TGCAGTGCTAGGTCAGGCCCGGGGTTGGGCTACGAGCAGTACTTC. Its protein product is CSARSGPGLGYEQYF.

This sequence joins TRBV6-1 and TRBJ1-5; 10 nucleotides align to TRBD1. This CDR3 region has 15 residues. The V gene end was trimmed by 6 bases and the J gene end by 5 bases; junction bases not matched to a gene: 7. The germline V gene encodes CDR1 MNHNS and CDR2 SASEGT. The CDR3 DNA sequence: TGTGCCAGCAGAGATGGACAGGGGGATCATCAGCCCCAGCATTTT. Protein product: CASRDGQGDHQPQHF.

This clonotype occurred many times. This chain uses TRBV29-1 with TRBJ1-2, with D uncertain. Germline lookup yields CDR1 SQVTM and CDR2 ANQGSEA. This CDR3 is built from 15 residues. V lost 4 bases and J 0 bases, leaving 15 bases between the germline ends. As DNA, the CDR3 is TGCAGCGTTGCTGATGTGGCGGGAGCTAACTATGGCTACACCTTC. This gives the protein CSVADVAGANYGYTF.

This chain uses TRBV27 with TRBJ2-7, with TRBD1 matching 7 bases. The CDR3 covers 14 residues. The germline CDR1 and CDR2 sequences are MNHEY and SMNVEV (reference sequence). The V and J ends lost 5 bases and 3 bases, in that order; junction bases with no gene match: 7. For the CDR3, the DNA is TGTGCCAGCAGTCTAACAGGGGAAGGCTACGAGCAGTACTTC. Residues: CASSLTGEGYEQYF.

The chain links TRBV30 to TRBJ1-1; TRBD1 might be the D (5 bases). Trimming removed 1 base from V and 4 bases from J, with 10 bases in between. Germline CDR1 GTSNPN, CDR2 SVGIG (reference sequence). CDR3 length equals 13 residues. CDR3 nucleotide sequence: TGTGCCTGGAGTGAGACAGCGTCCACTGAAGCTTTCTTT. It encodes CAWSETASTEAFF.

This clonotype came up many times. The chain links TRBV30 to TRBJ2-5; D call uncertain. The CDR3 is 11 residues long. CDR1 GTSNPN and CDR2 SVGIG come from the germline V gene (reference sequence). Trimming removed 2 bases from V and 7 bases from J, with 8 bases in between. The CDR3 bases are TGTGCCTGGAGTACCCCGGGGACCCAGTACTTC. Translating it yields CAWSTPGTQYF.

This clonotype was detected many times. The CDR3 loop is CASSVQGAGYGYTF. CDR3 nucleotides: TGTGCCAGCAGCGTACAGGGGGCAGGCTATGGCTACACCTTC. The V call is TRBV12-3 or TRBV12-4, the J call TRBJ1-2; 9 nucleotides match TRBD1. The CDR3 is made up of 14 amino acids. The J segment lost 4 bases and the V segment lost 6 bases, leaving 6 bases of the junction unmatched.

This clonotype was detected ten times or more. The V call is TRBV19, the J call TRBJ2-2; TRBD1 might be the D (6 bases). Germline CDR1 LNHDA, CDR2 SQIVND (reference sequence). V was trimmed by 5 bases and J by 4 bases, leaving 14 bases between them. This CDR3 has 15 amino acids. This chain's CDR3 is CASSALQGITGELFF. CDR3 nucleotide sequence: TGTGCCAGTAGTGCCCTACAGGGAATCACCGGGGAGCTGTTTTTT. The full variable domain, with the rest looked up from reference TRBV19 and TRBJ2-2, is DGGITQSPKYLFRKEGQNVTLSCEQNLNHDAMYWYRQDPGQGLRLIYYSQIVNDFQKGDIAEGYSVSREKKESFPLTVTSAQKNPTAFYLCASSALQGITGELFFGEGSRLTVL.